This record looks at one TCR beta chain sequence and its context. Its antigen remains unknown. Treatment described: around 19 received Ad26.COV2.S at low or high dose, single or two shots; several received placebo; per-sample allocation not given. The samples date from day 63 after the first vaccine or placebo injection. What was given as vaccine was an Ad26 vector encoding Wuhan-strain SARS-CoV-2 spike. Sequencing was performed with immunoSEQ multiplex PCR; in TCRdb, only in-frame clones are kept and a portion is missing. There are about 280,000 clones in the sample; roughly 86% occur only once, and roughly 3.5% lies in the top ten. CDR1 is LGHNA and CDR2 is YNFKEQ in the germline V gene. This CDR3 comprises 15 residues. V gave up 1 base and J gave up 5 bases, with 15 bases separating them. This sample stems from a study of Ad26.COV2.S vaccination and SARS-CoV-2 variants. Overall study: Enrolled in COV1001, the donor was in the Ad26.COV2.S trial arm, which received the vaccine. Study-level findings and limits: Recipients of either vaccine or placebo displayed similar breadth of non-spike TCRs.

The source was peripheral blood, collected in a trial of Ad26.COV2.S vaccine versus placebo. The clonotype originates from a person aged 18-65 years who received the Ad26.COV2.S COVID-19 vaccine or a placebo. V and J are TRBV4-2 and TRBJ2-7; D not certain. The CDR3 DNA is TGTGCCAGCAGCCAAGCGATATCGGTGAGCGACGAGCAGTACTTC. Its translation is CASSQAISVSDEQYF.